Included here is one T cell receptor beta chain sequence, with context. The read is 3 residues too short to cover the CDR3 end, so that end is filled in from the germline J gene. This sample was taken from a study of T cells in women clearing cervical HPV infection. Germline-derived CDR1 and CDR2 are MNHEY and SVGEGT. V was cut by 2 bases and J by 4 bases, with 17 bases left in between. This CDR3 has 16 amino acids. Average input was about 1.2 ug genomic DNA for immunoSEQ TCR beta CDR3 amplification. TCRdb keeps only in-frame clones here, not all; method: immunoSEQ multiplex PCR. The table gives tens of thousands of clones; the top ten clones make up around 5% of it.

This clonotype originated in a woman aged 18-69 years with a cervical HPV16 infection that either progressed to CIN3+ or cleared (not recorded which). Source material: blood buffy coat. This chain joins TRBV6-2 or TRBV6-3 and TRBJ1-1, with D possibly being TRBD1 (6 bases). This CDR3 is CASSYKQGPVGTEAFF. CDR3 DNA, as far as it was read: TGTGCCAGCAGTTACAAACAGGGCCCGGTGGGCACTGAA.